The T cell receptor beta chain described here comes from a study of T cell repertoires in cytomegalovirus infection. Background on the study: Public signatures in TCR beta pointed to CMV infection and matching HLA type. Study-wide points: The ex vivo response showed dominance by HLA-C-restricted CMV-specific TCR beta clonotypes.

CDR3 size: 13 residues. Between the trimmed V and J ends, which lost 5 bases and 3 bases, there was a span of 8 bases. CDR1 is SGHTA, CDR2 FQGNSA, per germline. MiXCR, applied by TCRdb to the reads, yields one record per CDR3 protein. The repertoire holds approximately 43,000 distinct CDR3 sequences, with 20% to 25% as singletons. At least ten counts were recorded for this clonotype. The antigen remains unidentified. Sequencing was done on a sample of PBMCs, sequenced either directly or after in vitro stimulation (not recorded which). J is TRBJ2-1 and V is TRBV7-2; D unclear. The receptor's source is a human donor in good health (CMV status not recorded). Some clones in this sample may be carry-over from other donors' samples. The CDR3: CASSLSDYNEQFF. The CDR3 DNA is TGTGCCAGCAGCCTCTCTGACTACAATGAGCAGTTCTTC.